This T cell receptor beta chain was identified in a study of T-cell reconstitution after alpha-beta-depleted transplantation in children. Unique molecular identifiers were incorporated into the prepared TCRbeta library. TCRdb ran MiXCR on the PCR reads and lists one entry per CDR3 protein. This table holds more than 120,000 distinct CDR3 sequences, roughly 8.8% found once. Study-wide results and caveats: A year post-transplant, T-cell counts and diversity derived mostly from newly produced T cells.

This clonotype was detected only a few times. What it binds is unknown. In germline, CDR1 is DFQATT, CDR2 SNEGSKA (reference sequence). V lost 1 base, J lost 0 bases, and 8 bases stayed unmatched. This CDR3 is built from 17 residues. The source of this sequence is a female patient between 2 and 15 years old who had a stem cell transplant for congenital amegakaryocytic thrombocytopenia, so the T cells may come from the graft donor. The V and J genes are TRBV20-1 and TRBJ2-3, with TRBD2 matching over 9 bases. Sample: PBMCs, mostly from graft donor cells, taken 180 days after TCRalphabeta/CD19-depleted stem cell transplant. The CDR3 sequence is CSARGLGLAPSTDTQYF. For the CDR3, the DNA is TGCAGTGCTAGAGGGTTAGGACTAGCGCCTAGCACAGATACGCAGTATTTT.